The sequence of this T cell receptor beta chain was determined in a study of shared clonotypes between healthy human individuals. Overall study context: CD4 naive cells filled three plates per donor, CD4 memory three, CD8 naive two and CD8 memory one.

With regard to this clone: What it recognizes is unknown.

CDR1 and CDR2 from the germline V gene are SGHTA and FQGNSA. V lost 5 bases and J 2 bases, leaving 21 bases between the germline ends. The CDR3 is 17 residues long. Study-wide points: A handful of donors held approximately 4.6% of naive CD4 clonotypes in common.

Template for every sorted-subset replicate PCR totaled 150 to 250 ng DNA, about 30,000 T cell genomes. Per the study methods: ImmunoSEQ output lacked quality scores and full-length reads, limiting matched filtering. Produced via immunoSEQ multiplex PCR; TCRdb's table is partial and in-frame only. V, J and clone size reflect that table, while D and trimming were determined from the DNA. The sample records some 2 million clones, roughly 94% being singletons. This TCR derives from a man younger than 35 in good health. Material for sequencing was naive CD4+ T cells sorted from blood. Subset here: CD45RA+ positively selected. The genes are TRBV7-2 and TRBJ1-2, with unresolved D. The CDR3 region is CASSPRLPLAQNYGYTF. The DNA of the CDR3 is TGTGCCAGCAGCCCCCGTCTTCCTTTGGCGCAGAACTATGGCTACACCTTC.